Shown below are 17 T cell receptor beta chains from a single sample sequenced in a study of T-cell memory formation after mild COVID-19. TCRdb passed the 5' RACE reads through MiXCR, listing each CDR3 protein once. In the table there are approximately 500,000 distinct CDR3 sequences, 20% to 30% of which are singletons. The specimen was PBMCs or a T cell subset sorted from them (not recorded which). These receptors were taken from an adult woman who had mild COVID-19 (a few samples of this study predate the infection). Cell type and time point are not known.

The V gene is TRBV12-3 or TRBV12-4, the J gene TRBJ2-7; no clear D. The CDR3 covers 11 residues. The V and J ends lost 3 bases and 6 bases respectively, with 6 bases between them. DNA for the CDR3: TGTGCCAGCAGTTTGCCGGGCGAGCAGTACTTC. Translating it yields CASSLPGEQYF.

This clonotype was seen a handful of times. J is TRBJ2-3 and V is TRBV18, with 15 bases matching TRBD2. Germline CDR1 and CDR2: KGHSH and LQKENI. The CDR3 spans 18 residues. Trimming removed 7 bases from V and 1 base from J; junction bases left unmatched: 9. The CDR3 reads CASWKPGLAGGGTDTQYF. The DNA for the CDR3 is TGTGCCAGCTGGAAGCCGGGACTAGCGGGAGGAGGCACAGATACGCAGTATTTT.

The rearrangement links TRBV5-6 to TRBJ2-1; D not resolved. V lost 1 base and J 0 bases, leaving 8 bases between the germline ends. The CDR3 extends over 15 amino acids. Germline V lookup: CDR1 SGHDT, CDR2 YYEEEE. DNA for the CDR3: TGTGCCAGCAGCTTGAGGGTCGTCTCCTACAATGAGCAGTTCTTC. Its protein is CASSLRVVSYNEQFF.

This clonotype was seen a few times. The rearrangement links TRBV7-2 to TRBJ1-1; 8 bases line up with TRBD1. There are 16 residues in the CDR3. With V trimmed by 3 bases and J by 6 bases, 12 bases remained unmatched. Germline V gene data show CDR1 as SGHTA and CDR2 as FQGNSA. The CDR3 spells CASSLGRGDRGPEAFF. CDR3 nucleotide sequence: TGTGCCAGCAGCTTGGGTAGGGGAGACAGGGGTCCTGAAGCTTTCTTT. Full variable domain (outside the CDR3, taken from reference TRBV7-2 and TRBJ1-1): GAGVSQSPSNKVTEKGKDVELRCDPISGHTALYWYRQSLGQGLEFLIYFQGNSAPDKSGLPSDRFSAERTGGSVSTLTIQRTQQEDSAVYLCASSLGRGDRGPEAFFGQGTRLTVV.

This clonotype was observed a handful of times. The chain joins TRBV2 to TRBJ2-5, with no clear D. V was cut by 6 bases and J by 5 bases, with 10 bases left in between. Germline CDR1 SNHLY, CDR2 FYNNEI. The CDR3 is 12 amino acids. CDR3 DNA: TGTGCCAGCAGACCTTACGAGGAGACCCAGTACTTC. As protein: CASRPYEETQYF.

In its sample, this clonotype was seen a few times. The J gene is TRBJ1-5, the V gene TRBV6-6, with 9 bases fitting TRBD1. Germline CDR1 and CDR2: MNHNY and SVGAGI (reference sequence). The CDR3 loop spans 14 amino acids. Losses at the gene ends were 8 bases for V and 6 bases for J; bases not matched to a gene: 8. In DNA, the CDR3 is TGTGCCAGCTCCGGACAGGGGAGGGGTCAGCCCCAGCATTTT. Encoded protein: CASSGQGRGQPQHF.

The rearrangement uses TRBV12-3 or TRBV12-4 and TRBJ2-3; D unclear. The CDR3 sequence is 15 residues long. V lost 6 bases to trimming and J lost 1 base, with 14 bases between them. The CDR3 here is CASSPSPPRTDTQYF. CDR3 nucleotide sequence: TGTGCCAGCAGCCCCTCCCCCCCACGCACAGATACGCAGTATTTT.

This clonotype was observed at least ten times. This rearrangement joins TRBV4-1 to TRBJ2-7; tentative D call: TRBD2 (6 bases). The CDR3 covers 15 residues. Trimming left V 4 bases short and J 0 bases short, with 13 bases between. The V gene's germline CDR1 is MGHRA and CDR2 YSYEKL. This chain's CDR3 is CASSPGLAASYEQYF. The CDR3 nucleotides read TGCGCCAGCAGCCCGGGGTTAGCGGCCTCCTACGAGCAGTACTTC.

This chain uses TRBV4-2 with TRBJ2-1; 13 bases are shared with TRBD2. V lost 4 bases and J lost 7; bases outside the gene matches: 7. Germline-derived CDR1 and CDR2 are LGHNA and YNFKEQ. The CDR3 extends over 16 amino acids. In DNA, the CDR3 is TGTGCCAGCAGCCGAAGACTAGCGGGAGGCCTGAATGAGCAGTTCTTC. Protein product: CASSRRLAGGLNEQFF.

This clonotype was picked up a small number of times. J is TRBJ2-3 and V is TRBV5-1; maybe TRBD1 (6 bases). Trimming shortened V by 0 bases and J by 5 bases, and 10 bases separated the two germline ends. The CDR3 runs to 14 residues. Germline V CDR1 and CDR2: SGHRS, YFSETQ. The CDR3 loop reads CASSLAGAIDTQYF. The CDR3 nucleotides read TGCGCCAGCAGCTTGGCAGGGGCCATAGATACGCAGTATTTT.

The chain recombines TRBV24-1 with TRBJ2-1; 9 bases are shared with TRBD1. CDR3 length: 15 amino acids. Trimming at V came to 4 bases and at J to 6 bases, leaving 6 bases not matched to a gene. CDR1 and CDR2 from the germline V gene are KGHDR and SFDVKD. CDR3 protein: CATSEGTGWGNEQFF. CDR3 DNA: TGTGCCACCAGTGAAGGGACAGGGTGGGGCAATGAGCAGTTCTTC.

In its sample, this clonotype was seen a few times. This sequence joins TRBV12-3 or TRBV12-4 and TRBJ2-5; D uncertain. This CDR3 spans 11 amino acids. The germline V and J ends were trimmed by 5 bases and 5 bases, with 6 bases remaining between them. The CDR3, as DNA: TGTGCCAGCAGTCTGCATGAGACCCAGTACTTC. Translated, it gives CASSLHETQYF.

The gene calls are TRBV5-1 and TRBJ2-3; perhaps D is TRBD1 or TRBD2 (5 bases each). CDR1 and CDR2 from the germline V gene are SGHRS and YFSETQ. The CDR3 sequence is 17 residues long. V lost 4 bases to trimming and J lost 1 base, with 19 bases between them. The CDR3 here is CASSLGGTRWGTDTQYF. CDR3 in DNA: TGCGCCAGCAGCCTTGGGGGTACTAGGTGGGGCACAGATACGCAGTATTTT.

This clonotype was picked up a small number of times. V is TRBV29-1 and J is TRBJ2-2, with 10 bases fitting TRBD1. Germline V gene data show CDR1 as SQVTM and CDR2 as ANQGSEA. J gave up 5 bases and V 5 bases, and 11 bases lay outside the gene matches. CDR3 length: 16 residues. This CDR3 is CSVKALGTGVTGELFF. CDR3 nucleotide sequence: TGCAGCGTTAAAGCCCTCGGGACAGGGGTTACCGGGGAGCTGTTTTTT.

There are a few counts of this clonotype. V usage is TRBV24-1 and J usage is TRBJ2-2; D remains ambiguous. The germline V and J ends were trimmed by 7 bases and 2 bases, with 7 bases remaining between them. Looked up from germline, CDR1 is KGHDR and CDR2 is SFDVKD. This CDR3 region has 13 residues. The CDR3 nucleotides read TGTGCCACCAGCCACGAAAACACCGGGGAGCTGTTTTTT. It is translated as CATSHENTGELFF.

The chain joins TRBV15 to TRBJ2-5, with D perhaps assigned TRBD1 or TRBD2 (5 bases each). Germline CDR1 and CDR2: LNHNV and YYDKDF (reference sequence). The CDR3 loop spans 18 amino acids. V lost 4 bases to trimming and J lost 1 base, with 22 bases between them. The CDR3 sequence is CATSKMPNLRDRQETQYF. CDR3 coding DNA: TGTGCCACCAGCAAAATGCCTAACCTCCGGGACCGCCAAGAGACCCAGTACTTC.

The gene calls are TRBV20-1 and TRBJ2-3, with 11 bases identical to TRBD2. Trimming at V came to 6 bases and at J to 2 bases, leaving 7 bases not matched to a gene. Germline V lookup: CDR1 DFQATT, CDR2 SNEGSKA (reference sequence). CDR3 length equals 15 residues. The chain's CDR3 is CSATGTSGLTDTQYF. The CDR3 DNA is TGCAGTGCCACCGGGACTAGCGGACTCACAGATACGCAGTATTTT.